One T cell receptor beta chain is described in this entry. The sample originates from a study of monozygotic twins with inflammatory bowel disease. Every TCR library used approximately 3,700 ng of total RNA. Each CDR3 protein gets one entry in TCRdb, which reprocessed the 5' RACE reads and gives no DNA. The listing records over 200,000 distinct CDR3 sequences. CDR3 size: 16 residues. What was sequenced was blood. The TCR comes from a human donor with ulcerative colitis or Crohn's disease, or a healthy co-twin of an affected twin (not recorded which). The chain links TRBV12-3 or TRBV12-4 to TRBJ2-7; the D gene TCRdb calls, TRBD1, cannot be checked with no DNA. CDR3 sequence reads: CASSGGGTATIYEQYF.